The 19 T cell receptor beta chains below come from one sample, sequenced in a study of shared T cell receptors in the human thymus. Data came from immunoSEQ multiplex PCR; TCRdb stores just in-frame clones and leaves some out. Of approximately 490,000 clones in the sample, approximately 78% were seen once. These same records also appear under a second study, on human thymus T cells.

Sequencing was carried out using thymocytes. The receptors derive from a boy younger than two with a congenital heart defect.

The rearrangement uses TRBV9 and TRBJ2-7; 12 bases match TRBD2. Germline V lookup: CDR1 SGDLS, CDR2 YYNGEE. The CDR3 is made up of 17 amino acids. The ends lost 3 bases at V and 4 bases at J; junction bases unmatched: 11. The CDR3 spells CASSEKPSGRGTYEQYF. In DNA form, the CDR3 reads TGTGCCAGCAGCGAGAAACCTAGCGGGAGGGGGACTTACGAGCAGTACTTC.

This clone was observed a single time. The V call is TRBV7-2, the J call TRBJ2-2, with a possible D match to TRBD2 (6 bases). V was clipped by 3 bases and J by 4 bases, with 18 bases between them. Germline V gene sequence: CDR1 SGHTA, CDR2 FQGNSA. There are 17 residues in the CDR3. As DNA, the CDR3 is TGTGCCAGCAGCTTCTCCGGGAGTGCCTTGACCACCGGGGAGCTGTTTTTT. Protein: CASSFSGSALTTGELFF.

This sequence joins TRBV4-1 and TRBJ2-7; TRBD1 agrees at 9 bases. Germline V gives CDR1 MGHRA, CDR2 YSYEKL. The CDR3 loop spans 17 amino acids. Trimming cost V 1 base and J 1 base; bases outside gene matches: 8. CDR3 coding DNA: TGCGCCAGCAGCCAAGGGTGGGACAGGGAGATTTCCTACGAGCAGTACTTC. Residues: CASSQGWDREISYEQYF.

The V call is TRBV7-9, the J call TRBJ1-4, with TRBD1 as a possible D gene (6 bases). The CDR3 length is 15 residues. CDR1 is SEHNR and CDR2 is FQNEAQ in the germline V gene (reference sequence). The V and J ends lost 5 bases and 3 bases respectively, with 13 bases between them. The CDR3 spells CASSPKQGPNEKLFF. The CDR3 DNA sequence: TGTGCCAGCAGCCCCAAACAGGGCCCTAATGAAAAACTGTTTTTT.

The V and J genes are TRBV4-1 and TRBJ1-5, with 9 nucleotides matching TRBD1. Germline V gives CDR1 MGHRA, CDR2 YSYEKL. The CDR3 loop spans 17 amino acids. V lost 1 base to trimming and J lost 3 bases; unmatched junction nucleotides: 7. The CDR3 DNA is TGCGCCAGCAGCCAAGCCCCACAGGGGGCATTCAATCAGCCCCAGCATTTT. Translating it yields CASSQAPQGAFNQPQHF.

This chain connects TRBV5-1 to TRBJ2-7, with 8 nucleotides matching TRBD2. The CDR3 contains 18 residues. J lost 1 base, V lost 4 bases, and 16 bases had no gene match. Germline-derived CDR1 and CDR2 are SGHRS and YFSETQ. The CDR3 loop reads CASSNLKAKRERSYEQYF. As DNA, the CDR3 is TGCGCCAGCAGCAACCTCAAGGCTAAGCGGGAGAGGTCCTACGAGCAGTACTTC.

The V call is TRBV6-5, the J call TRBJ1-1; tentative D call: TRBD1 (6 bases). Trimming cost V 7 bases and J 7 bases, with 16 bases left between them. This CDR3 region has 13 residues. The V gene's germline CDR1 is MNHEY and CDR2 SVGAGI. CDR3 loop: CASNTTGSHEAFF. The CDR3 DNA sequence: TGTGCCAGCAATACAACAGGGTCCCATGAAGCTTTCTTT.

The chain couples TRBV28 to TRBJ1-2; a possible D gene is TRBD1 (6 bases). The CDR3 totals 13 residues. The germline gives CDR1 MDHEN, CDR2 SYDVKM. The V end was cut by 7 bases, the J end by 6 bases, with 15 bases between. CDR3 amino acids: CASTAGAVDGYTF. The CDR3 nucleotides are TGTGCCAGCACCGCAGGGGCAGTGGATGGCTACACCTTC.

The CDR3 coding sequence is TGTGCCTTCGGACAGGCCAACGCAGTTAAATCCTACGAGCAGTACTTC. As protein: CAFGQANAVKSYEQYF. The rearrangement joins TRBV30 to TRBJ2-7; 7 nucleotides align to TRBD1. CDR1 is GTSNPN, CDR2 SVGIG, per germline (reference sequence). With V trimmed by 7 bases and J by 1 base, 16 bases remained unmatched. CDR3 size: 16 residues.

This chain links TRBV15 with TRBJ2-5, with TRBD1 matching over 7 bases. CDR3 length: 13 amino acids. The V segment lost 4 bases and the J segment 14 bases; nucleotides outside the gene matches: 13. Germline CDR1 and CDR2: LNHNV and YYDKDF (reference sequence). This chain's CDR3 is CATSTYLLDRFYF. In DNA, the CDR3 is TGTGCCACCAGCACATACCTTTTGGACAGGTTTTACTTC. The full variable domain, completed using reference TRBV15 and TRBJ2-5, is DAMVIQNPRYQVTQFGKPVTLSCSQTLNHNVMYWYQQKSSQAPKLLFHYYDKDFNNEADTPDNFQSRRPNTSFCFLDIRSPGLGDTAMYLCATSTYLLDRFYFGPGTRLLVL.

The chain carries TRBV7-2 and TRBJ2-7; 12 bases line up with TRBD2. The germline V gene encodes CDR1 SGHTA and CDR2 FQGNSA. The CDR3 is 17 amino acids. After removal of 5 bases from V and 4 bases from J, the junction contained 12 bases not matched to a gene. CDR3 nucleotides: TGTGCCAGCAGCCGGACTAGCGGGAAGGGTGGGGATTACGAGCAGTACTTC. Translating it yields CASSRTSGKGGDYEQYF.

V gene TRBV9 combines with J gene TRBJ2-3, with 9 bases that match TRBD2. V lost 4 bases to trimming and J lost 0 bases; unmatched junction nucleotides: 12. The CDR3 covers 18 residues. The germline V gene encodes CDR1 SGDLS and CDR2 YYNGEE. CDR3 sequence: CASSLALGAGGSTDTQYF. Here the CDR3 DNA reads TGTGCCAGCAGCTTGGCCTTGGGAGCGGGAGGCAGCACAGATACGCAGTATTTT.

The CDR3 DNA reads as TGCAGTGCTAGACAGGGGCCGGGGCAGTACTTC. Protein product: CSARQGPGQYF. The chain couples TRBV20-1 to TRBJ2-7, with D possibly TRBD1 on 6 matching bases. Germline values: CDR1 DFQATT, CDR2 SNEGSKA (reference sequence). The V and J ends lost 2 bases and 9 bases respectively, with 11 bases between them. The CDR3 has 11 residues.

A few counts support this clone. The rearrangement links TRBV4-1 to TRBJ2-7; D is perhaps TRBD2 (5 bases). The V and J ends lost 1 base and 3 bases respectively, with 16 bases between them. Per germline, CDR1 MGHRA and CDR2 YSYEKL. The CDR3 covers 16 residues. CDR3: CASSQVASLTDYEQYF. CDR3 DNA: TGCGCCAGCAGCCAAGTAGCGTCCCTTACAGACTACGAGCAGTACTTC.

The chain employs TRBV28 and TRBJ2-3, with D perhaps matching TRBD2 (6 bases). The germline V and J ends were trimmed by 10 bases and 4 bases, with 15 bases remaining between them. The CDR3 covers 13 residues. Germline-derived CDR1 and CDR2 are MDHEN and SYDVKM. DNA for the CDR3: TGTGCCACTCGCCCCACTAGCCCAGATACGCAGTATTTT. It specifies CATRPTSPDTQYF.

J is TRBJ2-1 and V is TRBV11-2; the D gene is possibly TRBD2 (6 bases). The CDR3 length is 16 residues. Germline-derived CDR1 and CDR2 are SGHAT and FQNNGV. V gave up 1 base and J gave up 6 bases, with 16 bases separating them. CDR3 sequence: CASSLGGRDVCNEQFF. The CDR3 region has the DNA TGTGCCAGCAGCTTAGGTGGGCGGGACGTTTGCAATGAGCAGTTCTTC.

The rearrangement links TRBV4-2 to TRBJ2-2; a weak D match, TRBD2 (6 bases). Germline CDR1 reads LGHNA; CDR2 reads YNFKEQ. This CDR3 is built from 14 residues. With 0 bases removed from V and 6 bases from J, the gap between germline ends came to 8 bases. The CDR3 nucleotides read TGTGCCAGCAGCCAAGATCCGGGGGCCGGGGAGCTGTTTTTT. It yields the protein CASSQDPGAGELFF.

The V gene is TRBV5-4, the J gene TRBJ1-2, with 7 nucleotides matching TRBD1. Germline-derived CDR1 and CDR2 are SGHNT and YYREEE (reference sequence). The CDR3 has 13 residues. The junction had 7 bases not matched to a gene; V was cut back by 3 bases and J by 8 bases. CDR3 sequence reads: CASSYQTGQGYTF. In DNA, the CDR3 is TGTGCCAGCAGCTACCAGACAGGGCAGGGCTACACCTTC.

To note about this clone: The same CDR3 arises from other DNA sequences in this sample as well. The CDR3 reads CSVEQGYEQYF. DNA for the CDR3: TGCAGCGTTGAACAGGGCTACGAGCAGTACTTC. This rearrangement joins TRBV29-1 to TRBJ2-7; possibly TRBD1 for D (5 bases). The length of the CDR3 is 11 residues. V was trimmed by 2 bases and J by 3 bases, leaving 5 bases between them. The V gene's germline CDR1 is SQVTM and CDR2 ANQGSEA.